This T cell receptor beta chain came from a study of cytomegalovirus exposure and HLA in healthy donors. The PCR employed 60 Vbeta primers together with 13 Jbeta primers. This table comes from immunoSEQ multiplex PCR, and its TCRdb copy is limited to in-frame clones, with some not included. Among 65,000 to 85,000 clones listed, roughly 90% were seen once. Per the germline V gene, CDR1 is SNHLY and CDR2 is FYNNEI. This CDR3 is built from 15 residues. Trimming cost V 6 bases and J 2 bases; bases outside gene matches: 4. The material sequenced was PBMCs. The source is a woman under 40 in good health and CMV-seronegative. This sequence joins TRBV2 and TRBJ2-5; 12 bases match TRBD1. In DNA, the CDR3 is TGTGCCAGCAGCAGGGACAGGGGGCTGCAAGAGACCCAGTACTTC. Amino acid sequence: CASSRDRGLQETQYF.